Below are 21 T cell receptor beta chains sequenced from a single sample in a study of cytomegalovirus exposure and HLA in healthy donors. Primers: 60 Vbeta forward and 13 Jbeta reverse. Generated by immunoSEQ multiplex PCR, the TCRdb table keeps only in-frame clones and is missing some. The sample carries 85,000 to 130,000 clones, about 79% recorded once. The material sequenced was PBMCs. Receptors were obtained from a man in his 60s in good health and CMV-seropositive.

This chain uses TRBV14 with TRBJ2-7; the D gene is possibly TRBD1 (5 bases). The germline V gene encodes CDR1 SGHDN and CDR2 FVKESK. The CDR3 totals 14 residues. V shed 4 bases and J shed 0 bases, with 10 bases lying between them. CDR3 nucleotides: TGTGCCAGCAGCCTAGGGGCTTACTCCTACGAGCAGTACTTC. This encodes CASSLGAYSYEQYF.

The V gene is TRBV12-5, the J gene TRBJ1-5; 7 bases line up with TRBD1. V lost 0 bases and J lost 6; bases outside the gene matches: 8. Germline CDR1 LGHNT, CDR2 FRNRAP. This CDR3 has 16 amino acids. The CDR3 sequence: CASGLVWGTAVQPQHF. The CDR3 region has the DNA TGTGCTAGTGGTTTGGTATGGGGGACAGCAGTTCAGCCCCAGCATTTT.

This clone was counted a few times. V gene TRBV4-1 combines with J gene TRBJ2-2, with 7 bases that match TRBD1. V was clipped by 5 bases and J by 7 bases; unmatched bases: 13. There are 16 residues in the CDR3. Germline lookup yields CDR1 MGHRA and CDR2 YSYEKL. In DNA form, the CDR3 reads TGCGCCAGCAGCTGGAGACAGGGAGCTAGTAACGGGGAGCTGTTTTTT. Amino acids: CASSWRQGASNGELFF.

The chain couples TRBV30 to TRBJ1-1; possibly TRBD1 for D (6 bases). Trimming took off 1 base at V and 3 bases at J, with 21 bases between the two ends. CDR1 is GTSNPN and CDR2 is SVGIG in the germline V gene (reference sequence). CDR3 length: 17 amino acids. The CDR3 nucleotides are TGTGCCTGGAGTGGGGAGGGGGGGATCCCCCAGGACACTGAAGCTTTCTTT. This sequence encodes CAWSGEGGIPQDTEAFF.

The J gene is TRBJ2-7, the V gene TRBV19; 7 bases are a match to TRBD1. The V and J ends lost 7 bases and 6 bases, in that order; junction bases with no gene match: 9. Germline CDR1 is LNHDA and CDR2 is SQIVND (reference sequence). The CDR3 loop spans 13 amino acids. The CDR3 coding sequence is TGTGCCAGTACGAGGACAGGTCGGAGCGAGCAGTACTTC. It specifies CASTRTGRSEQYF. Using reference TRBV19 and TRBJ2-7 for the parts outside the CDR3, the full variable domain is DGGITQSPKYLFRKEGQNVTLSCEQNLNHDAMYWYRQDPGQGLRLIYYSQIVNDFQKGDIAEGYSVSREKKESFPLTVTSAQKNPTAFYLCASTRTGRSEQYFGPGTRLTVT.

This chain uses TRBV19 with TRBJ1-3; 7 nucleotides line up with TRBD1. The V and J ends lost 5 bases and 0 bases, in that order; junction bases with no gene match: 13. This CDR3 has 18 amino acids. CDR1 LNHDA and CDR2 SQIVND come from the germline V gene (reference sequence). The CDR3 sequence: CASSHPRTGLISGNTIYF. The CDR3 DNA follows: TGTGCCAGTAGTCATCCTCGGACAGGCCTAATCTCTGGAAACACCATATATTTT.

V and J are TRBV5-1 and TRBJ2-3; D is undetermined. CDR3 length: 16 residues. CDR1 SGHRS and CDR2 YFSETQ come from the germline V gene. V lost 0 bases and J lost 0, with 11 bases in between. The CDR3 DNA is TGCGCCAGCAGCTTGGATGTGTATTCTAGCACAGATACGCAGTATTTT. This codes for CASSLDVYSSTDTQYF.

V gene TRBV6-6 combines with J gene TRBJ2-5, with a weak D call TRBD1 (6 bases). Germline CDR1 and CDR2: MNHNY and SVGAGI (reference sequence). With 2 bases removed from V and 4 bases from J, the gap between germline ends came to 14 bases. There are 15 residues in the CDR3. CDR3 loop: CASSYLQGLSETQYF. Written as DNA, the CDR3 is TGTGCCAGCAGTTACCTACAGGGTTTATCAGAGACCCAGTACTTC.

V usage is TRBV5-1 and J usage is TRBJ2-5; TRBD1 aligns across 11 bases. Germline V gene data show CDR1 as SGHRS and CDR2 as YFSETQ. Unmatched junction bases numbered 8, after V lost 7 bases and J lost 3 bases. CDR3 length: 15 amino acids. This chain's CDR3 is CASHRGTGGKETQYF. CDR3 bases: TGCGCCAGCCACCGCGGGACAGGGGGTAAAGAGACCCAGTACTTC.

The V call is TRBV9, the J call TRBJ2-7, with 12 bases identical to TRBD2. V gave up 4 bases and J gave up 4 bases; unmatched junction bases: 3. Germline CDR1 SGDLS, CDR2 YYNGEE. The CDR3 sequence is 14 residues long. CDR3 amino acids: CASSRGLAGYEQYF. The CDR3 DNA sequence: TGTGCCAGCAGCCGGGGACTAGCGGGTTACGAGCAGTACTTC.

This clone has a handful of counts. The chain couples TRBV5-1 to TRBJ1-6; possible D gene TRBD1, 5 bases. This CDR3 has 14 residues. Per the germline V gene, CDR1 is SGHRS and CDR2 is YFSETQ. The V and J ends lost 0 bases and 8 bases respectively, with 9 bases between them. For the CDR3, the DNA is TGCGCCAGCAGCTTGGGGCCGGGGGATTCACCCCTCCACTTT. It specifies CASSLGPGDSPLHF.

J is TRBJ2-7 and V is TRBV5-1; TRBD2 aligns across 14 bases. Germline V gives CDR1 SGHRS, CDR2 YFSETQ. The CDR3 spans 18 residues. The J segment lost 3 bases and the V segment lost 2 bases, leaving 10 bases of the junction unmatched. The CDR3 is CASSFGLAGGKALYEQYF. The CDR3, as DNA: TGCGCCAGCAGCTTCGGACTAGCGGGGGGCAAGGCACTCTACGAGCAGTACTTC.

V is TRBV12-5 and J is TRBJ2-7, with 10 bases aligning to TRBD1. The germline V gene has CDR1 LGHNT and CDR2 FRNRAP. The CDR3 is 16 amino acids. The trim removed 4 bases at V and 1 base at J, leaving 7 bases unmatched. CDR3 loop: CASGSGQGKRSYEQYF. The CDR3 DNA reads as TGTGCTAGTGGTTCGGGACAGGGGAAGAGGTCCTACGAGCAGTACTTC.

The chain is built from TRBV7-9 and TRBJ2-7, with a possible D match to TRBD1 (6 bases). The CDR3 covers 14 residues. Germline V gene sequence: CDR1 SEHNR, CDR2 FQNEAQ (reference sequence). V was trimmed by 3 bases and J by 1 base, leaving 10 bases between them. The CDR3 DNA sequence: TGTGCCAGCAGCTTTGCAGGGGTTTCCTACGAGCAGTACTTC. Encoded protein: CASSFAGVSYEQYF.

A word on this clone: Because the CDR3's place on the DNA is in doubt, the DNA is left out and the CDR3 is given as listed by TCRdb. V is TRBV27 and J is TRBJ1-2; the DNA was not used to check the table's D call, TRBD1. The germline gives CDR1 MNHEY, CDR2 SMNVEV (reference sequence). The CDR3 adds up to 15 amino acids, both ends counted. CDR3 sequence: CASSFWPRGRDGYTF.

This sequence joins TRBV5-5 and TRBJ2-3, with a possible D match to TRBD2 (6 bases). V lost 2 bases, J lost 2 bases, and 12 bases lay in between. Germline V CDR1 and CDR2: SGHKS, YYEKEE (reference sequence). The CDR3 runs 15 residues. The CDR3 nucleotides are TGTGCCAGCAGCTTCGAGGCGGGATCCACAGATACGCAGTATTTT. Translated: CASSFEAGSTDTQYF.

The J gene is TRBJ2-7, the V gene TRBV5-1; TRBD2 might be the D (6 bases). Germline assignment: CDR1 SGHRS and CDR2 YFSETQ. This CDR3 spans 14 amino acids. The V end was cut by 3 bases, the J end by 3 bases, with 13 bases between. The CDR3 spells CASSSGGGSYEQYF. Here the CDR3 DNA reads TGCGCCAGCAGCTCCGGTGGGGGGAGCTACGAGCAGTACTTC.

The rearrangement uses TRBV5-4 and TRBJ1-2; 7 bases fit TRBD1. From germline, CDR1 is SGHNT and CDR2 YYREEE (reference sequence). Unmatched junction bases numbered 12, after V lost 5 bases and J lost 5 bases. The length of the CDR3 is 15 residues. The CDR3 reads CASSTGTVKLYGYTF. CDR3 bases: TGTGCCAGCAGTACCGGGACAGTTAAACTATATGGCTACACCTTC.

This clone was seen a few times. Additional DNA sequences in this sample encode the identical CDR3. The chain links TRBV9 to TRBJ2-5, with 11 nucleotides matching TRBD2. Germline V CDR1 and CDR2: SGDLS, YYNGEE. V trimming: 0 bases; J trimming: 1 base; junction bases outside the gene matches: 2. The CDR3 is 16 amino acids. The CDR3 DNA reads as TGTGCCAGCAGCGTAGCGACTAGCGGGACCCAAGAGACCCAGTACTTC. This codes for CASSVATSGTQETQYF.

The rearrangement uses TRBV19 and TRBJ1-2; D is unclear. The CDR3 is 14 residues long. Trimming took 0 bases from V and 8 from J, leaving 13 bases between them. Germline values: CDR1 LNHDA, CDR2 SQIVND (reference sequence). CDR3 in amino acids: CASSIETGFRGYTF. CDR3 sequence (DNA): TGTGCCAGTAGTATAGAGACGGGTTTTCGGGGCTACACCTTC.

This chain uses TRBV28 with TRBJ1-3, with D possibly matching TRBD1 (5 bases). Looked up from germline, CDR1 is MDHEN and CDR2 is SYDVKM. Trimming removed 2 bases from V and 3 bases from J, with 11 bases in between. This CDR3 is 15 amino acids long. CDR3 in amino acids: CASSLRGNGGNTIYF. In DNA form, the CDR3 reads TGTGCCAGCAGTTTAAGGGGTAATGGTGGAAACACCATATATTTT.